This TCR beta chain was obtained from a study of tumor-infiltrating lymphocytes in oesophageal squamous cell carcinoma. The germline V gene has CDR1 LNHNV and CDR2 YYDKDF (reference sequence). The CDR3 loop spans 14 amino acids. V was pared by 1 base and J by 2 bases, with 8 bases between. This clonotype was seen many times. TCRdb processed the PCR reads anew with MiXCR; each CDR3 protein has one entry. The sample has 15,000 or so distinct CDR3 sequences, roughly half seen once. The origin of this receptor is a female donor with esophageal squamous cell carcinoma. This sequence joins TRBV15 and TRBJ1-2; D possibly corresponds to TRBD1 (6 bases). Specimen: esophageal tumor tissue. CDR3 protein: CATSRARGNYGYTF. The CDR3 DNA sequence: TGTGCCACCAGCAGAGCAAGGGGGAACTATGGCTACACCTTC.